This TCR beta chain was sequenced during a study of blood T cell repertoires in COVID-19 (dated by TCRdb to the early 2020s). With respect to the entire study: Samples covering the acute and convalescent phases of COVID-19 were provided by collaborators in the United States, Italy and Spain. The prospective study material was composed of cDNA or gDNA derived from T cells, B-cell-depleted T cells, or PBMCs. Subjects who had been exposed to COVID-19, were actively infected with it, or had recovered from it provided the deeply sampled blood TCRbeta repertoires that made up the dataset. The repertoires were released in a freely available public database intended as a resource for research on the immune response to SARS-CoV-2. The samples were drawn from two sources: the first 160 participants of the ongoing ImmuneRACE study, and 950 to 1,500 subjects contributed by 6 global collaborators. Sample metadata almost always included a de-identified subject ID, COVID-19 status, age in years and sex. Where available, HLA class I and class II types were taken from metadata supplied by the sample provider and were not determined by assay-based typing.

Collaborating institutions collected whole blood in K2EDTA tubes following their own protocols. Collaborator samples were shipped for TCRbeta analysis as frozen whole blood, isolated PBMCs, or DNA extracted from either sample type. Turning to this clone: What antigen it recognizes has not been identified. There are no base qualities to consult, and no much larger clone falls within one base.

The germline V gene provides CDR1 ENHRY and CDR2 SYGVKD. V is cut by 4 bases and J by 1 base, and the space between the germline ends is 13 bases. The CDR3, from cysteine to phenylalanine, totals 15 residues. CDR3 DNA is the only sequence kept; it has 45 bases, read in frame from the first base. The immunoSEQ Assay, a bias-controlled multiplex PCR, was used to amplify TCRbeta CDR3 regions from genomic DNA. Per the original workflow: Within the assay, amplification of reference gene primers was used to estimate how many nucleated cells each sample contained. To quantify the absolute abundance of each unique TCRbeta CDR3 rearrangement, sequence reads were collapsed and filtered. For each sample, productive Simpson clonality was calculated as the square root of Simpson's diversity index across productive rearrangements. Imported from immuneACCESS, the table was reduced by TCRdb to in-frame sequences with V and J called. These copies leave out some clones; in studies compared against another copy, an unresolved V gene accounts for under half, and the cause of the remainder is not known. That table furnishes V, J and clone size, whereas the DNA furnished D and trimming. The sample records about 100,000 clones, just under 85% of which are singletons. The leading ten clones occupy around 9.5% of the sample.

On the study overall, not on this receptor specifically: How much clinical and demographic metadata was included differed by source and by participant, and the metadata was provided uncurated.

The sequenced material came from peripheral blood. The chain uses TRBV10-3 and TRBJ1-1, with the D gene not clear enough to name. This clonotype was sampled from a man in his forties with active or convalescent COVID-19. The encoded CDR3 is CAISADGGRNTEAFF. At the DNA level, the sequence is TGTGCCATCAGTGCCGACGGTGGGAGGAACACTGAAGCTTTCTTT.